This T cell receptor beta chain is from a study of blood T cells in healthy people across ages. Study-wide findings and caveats: Per-million-T-cell TCR beta diversity fell roughly linearly with age.

Looked up from germline, CDR1 is SGHVS and CDR2 is FQNEAQ. CDR3 length equals 15 residues. In the case of this clonotype: Antigen unknown.

A sample-barcoded 5' primer and a J-beta primer mix were used in a second PCR of roughly 7 to 11 cycles. Each CDR3 protein is one row after TCRdb ran MiXCR on the 5' RACE reads. The sample records about a million distinct CDR3 sequences, about 53% being singletons. This rearrangement joins TRBV7-8 to TRBJ2-4; possibly TRBD1 or TRBD2 for D (5 bases each). The J call may not be correct, given that the DNA end is closer to TRBJ2-5. The sequence came from a woman aged 55-69 years in good health. Specimen: blood. CDR3 loop: CASSSKGDRSETQYF. The CDR3 DNA is TGTGCCAGCAGCTCCAAAGGGGACCGCTCGGAGACCCAGTACTTC.